The text below deals with one T cell receptor (beta chain). The CDR3 totals 15 residues. Trimming removed 1 base at V and 2 bases at J, with 9 bases between. Per germline, CDR1 SNHLY and CDR2 FYNNEI. The source of the sample is a study of blood T cell repertoires in COVID-19. Study at large: From the United States, Italy and Spain came samples of acute and convalescent COVID-19.

Produced via immunoSEQ multiplex PCR; TCRdb's table is partial and in-frame only. This table holds about 440,000 clones, about 89% found once. Sequencing input: peripheral blood. The sequence was collected from a woman in her 30s with acute or convalescent COVID-19. The chain carries TRBV2 and TRBJ1-3; D perhaps matches TRBD1 (6 bases). CDR3 DNA: TGTGCCAGCAGTGAAGGCAGGGGCCCTGGAAACACCATATATTTT. Its protein is CASSEGRGPGNTIYF.